This TCR beta chain emerged from a study of post-analysis software for immune sequencing data. CDR1 PRHDT and CDR2 FYEKMQ come from the germline V gene (reference sequence). The CDR3 runs to 14 residues. Trimming cost V 4 bases and J 1 base, with 10 bases left between them. Worth noting for this clonotype: Its specificity is not known.

TCR beta cDNA libraries had unique molecular identifiers. TCRdb analysed the PCR reads with MiXCR anew, one entry per CDR3 protein. The sample shows approximately 730,000 distinct CDR3 sequences, more than 45% of them seen only once. Findings and limits, study-wide: Included in a set of about five TRBV segments more frequent in patients than controls were TRBV5-6, TRBV5-1 and TRBV20-1. Versus controls, multiple sclerosis patients showed significantly lower diversity (normalized Chao1).

Sequencing was performed on blood. The chain employs TRBV13 and TRBJ1-1; D possibly corresponds to TRBD1 (6 bases). The TCR originated in a girl aged 10-17 years with multiple sclerosis. CDR3 DNA: TGTGCCAGCAGCTCCGAGGACAGGAACACTGAAGCTTTCTTT. The encoded protein is CASSSEDRNTEAFF. The full variable domain, its missing parts supplied by reference TRBV13 and TRBJ1-1, is AAGVIQSPRHLIKEKRETATLKCYPIPRHDTVYWYQQGPGQDPQFLISFYEKMQSDKGSIPDRFSAQQFSDYHSELNMSSLELGDSALYFCASSSEDRNTEAFFGQGTRLTVV.